Listed below are T cell receptor beta chains from one sample, sequenced in a study of radiotherapy plus CTLA-4 blockade in lung cancer. Sequenced by immunoSEQ multiplex PCR; TCRdb stores in-frame clones only, minus some. The sample holds roughly 44,000 clones; about 88% are singletons and the top ten take around 7.6%. The input for sequencing was peripheral blood, taken from a patient treated with radiotherapy plus ipilimumab. The receptor set was obtained from a human donor with non-small cell lung cancer whose response to radiotherapy plus ipilimumab could not be evaluated. The CDR3 runs from the conserved cysteine through the conserved F or W. The order of the fields is D gene, clone size, J gene, V gene, CDR3 DNA, CDR3 protein. The D gene is left open where the match is weak. Expanded clones get a size class; other rows say once, few or many, or leave the size out.

d_call: -
clone_size: once
j_call: TRBJ2-1
v_call: TRBV7-2
cdr3_nt: TGTGCCAGCAGCTTAGATAGCGGCAACTACAATGAGCAGTTCTTC
cdr3_aa: CASSLDSGNYNEQFF

d_call: TRBD1
clone_size: -
j_call: TRBJ1-5
v_call: TRBV9
cdr3_nt: TGTGCCAGCAGCGTAGGCGGACAGGGTTTTGATCAGCCCCAGCATTTT
cdr3_aa: CASSVGGQGFDQPQHF

d_call: -
clone_size: -
j_call: TRBJ1-1
v_call: TRBV6-6
cdr3_nt: TGTGCCAGCAGTTTATCAGGTAGGATGAACACTGAAGCTTTCTTT
cdr3_aa: CASSLSGRMNTEAFF

d_call: -
clone_size: once
j_call: TRBJ1-2
v_call: TRBV29-1
cdr3_nt: TGCAGCGTTGGGAGGAGAGGGATGGATGGCTACACCTTC
cdr3_aa: CSVGRRGMDGYTF

d_call: -
clone_size: -
j_call: TRBJ1-5
v_call: TRBV9
cdr3_nt: TGTGCCAGCAGCCTCCACAGGGATAGCAATCAGCCCCAGCATTTT
cdr3_aa: CASSLHRDSNQPQHF

d_call: -
clone_size: -
j_call: TRBJ2-1
v_call: TRBV7-2
cdr3_nt: TGTGCCAGCAGCTTAACGCGGACTACGAACAATGAGCAGTTCTTC
cdr3_aa: CASSLTRTTNNEQFF

d_call: -
clone_size: once
j_call: TRBJ2-7
v_call: TRBV28
cdr3_nt: TGTGCCAGCAGTCGGGACACGGTCACCTACGAGCAGTACTTC
cdr3_aa: CASSRDTVTYEQYF

d_call: -
clone_size: -
j_call: TRBJ2-5
v_call: TRBV18
cdr3_nt: TGTGCCAGCTCACCGTCTTCGGGAGAGACCCAGTACTTC
cdr3_aa: CASSPSSGETQYF

d_call: TRBD2
clone_size: -
j_call: TRBJ2-3
v_call: TRBV18
cdr3_nt: TGTGCCAGCCGCCCGACTAGCGGGGACTATACGCAGTATTTT
cdr3_aa: CASRPTSGDYTQYF

d_call: -
clone_size: once
j_call: TRBJ2-7
v_call: TRBV28
cdr3_nt: TGTGCCAGCAGGAGACAGGTAGGAGACTACGAGCAGTACTTC
cdr3_aa: CASRRQVGDYEQYF

d_call: TRBD1
clone_size: -
j_call: TRBJ2-1
v_call: TRBV10-1
cdr3_nt: TGCGCCAGCAGTGTATCGCCAGGGTGGGACAGAAATGAGCAGTTCTTC
cdr3_aa: CASSVSPGWDRNEQFF

d_call: TRBD1
clone_size: -
j_call: TRBJ2-1
v_call: TRBV25-1
cdr3_nt: TGTGCCAGCAGTGCCCCCTTGGGACAGGGTTCGGGTGAGCAGTTCTTC
cdr3_aa: CASSAPLGQGSGEQFF

d_call: -
clone_size: -
j_call: TRBJ2-3
v_call: TRBV9
cdr3_nt: TGTGCCAGCAGCGTCGGTCCCGGGACTAGCACAGATACGCAGTATTTT
cdr3_aa: CASSVGPGTSTDTQYF

d_call: TRBD2
clone_size: medium-sized
j_call: TRBJ2-2
v_call: TRBV25-1
cdr3_nt: TGTGCCAGCAGGGGACTAGCGGAAGCGAACACCGGGGAGCTGTTTTTT
cdr3_aa: CASRGLAEANTGELFF

d_call: TRBD2
clone_size: -
j_call: TRBJ2-4
v_call: TRBV18
cdr3_nt: TGTGCCAGCTCCTCGGGGGAGCGGGGCGAAAACATTCAGTACTTC
cdr3_aa: CASSSGERGENIQYF

d_call: TRBD2
clone_size: -
j_call: TRBJ2-5
v_call: TRBV5-1
cdr3_nt: TGCGCCAGCAGCCCGGGGGAGGTAGCGGGAGGCCTCCAAGAGACCCAGTACTTC
cdr3_aa: CASSPGEVAGGLQETQYF

d_call: -
clone_size: once
j_call: TRBJ1-1
v_call: TRBV7-2
cdr3_nt: TGTGCCAGCAGCACCCGGGACAAGGGCCCCTCGGGGGCTTTCTTT
cdr3_aa: CASSTRDKGPSGAFF

d_call: -
clone_size: -
j_call: TRBJ1-2
v_call: TRBV4-3
cdr3_nt: TGCGCCAGCAGCCAAGGAATGAGCTATGGCTACACCTTC
cdr3_aa: CASSQGMSYGYTF

d_call: -
clone_size: few
j_call: TRBJ2-2
v_call: TRBV15
cdr3_nt: TGTGCCACCAGCAAAGAGGCGTCAGGGGGGGAGCTGTTTTTT
cdr3_aa: CATSKEASGGELFF

d_call: -
clone_size: few
j_call: TRBJ1-1
v_call: TRBV10-1
cdr3_nt: TGCGCCAGCAGTGACGGGTATGGCGCAAACACTGAAGCTTTCTTT
cdr3_aa: CASSDGYGANTEAFF

d_call: -
clone_size: -
j_call: TRBJ1-1
v_call: TRBV28
cdr3_nt: TGTGCCAGCAGTCTTCAGGGAGGGAACACTGAAGCTTTCTTT
cdr3_aa: CASSLQGGNTEAFF

d_call: -
clone_size: -
j_call: TRBJ2-5
v_call: TRBV7-9
cdr3_nt: TGTGCCAGCAGTTACGGCGGGGAGACCCAGTACTTC
cdr3_aa: CASSYGGETQYF

d_call: TRBD2
clone_size: -
j_call: TRBJ2-7
v_call: TRBV15
cdr3_nt: TGTGCCACTAGCGTCCCTAGCGGGGACGAGCAGTACTTC
cdr3_aa: CATSVPSGDEQYF

d_call: TRBD2
clone_size: few
j_call: TRBJ2-1
v_call: TRBV28
cdr3_nt: TGTGCCAGCAGTCTAGCGGGATATGATAACAATGAGCAGTTCTTC
cdr3_aa: CASSLAGYDNNEQFF

d_call: -
clone_size: -
j_call: TRBJ1-4
v_call: TRBV9
cdr3_nt: TGTGCCAGCAGCGTAGGAGCAACTAATGAAAAACTGTTTTTT
cdr3_aa: CASSVGATNEKLFF

d_call: -
clone_size: once
j_call: TRBJ2-7
v_call: TRBV5-4
cdr3_nt: TGTGCCAGCAGCTTGGCTTCCTACGAGCAGTACTTC
cdr3_aa: CASSLASYEQYF

d_call: -
clone_size: -
j_call: TRBJ2-6
v_call: TRBV19
cdr3_nt: TGTGCCAGTAGTAAGGGGTCGGGCGGCTTCTCTGGGGCCAACGTCCTGACTTTC
cdr3_aa: CASSKGSGGFSGANVLTF

d_call: -
clone_size: -
j_call: TRBJ1-2
v_call: TRBV19
cdr3_nt: TGTGCCAGTAGTATAAGGGGAGGAGAAGGCTACACCTTC
cdr3_aa: CASSIRGGEGYTF

d_call: TRBD2
clone_size: -
j_call: TRBJ2-1
v_call: TRBV4-1
cdr3_nt: TGCGCCAGCAGCCAAGTAGCGGGGGAGCAGTTCTTC
cdr3_aa: CASSQVAGEQFF

d_call: -
clone_size: -
j_call: TRBJ2-3
v_call: TRBV5-1
cdr3_nt: TGCGCCAGCAGCTTGCAGACAGATACGCAGTATTTT
cdr3_aa: CASSLQTDTQYF

d_call: -
clone_size: once
j_call: TRBJ1-5
v_call: TRBV19
cdr3_nt: TGTGCCAGTAGTAGTAGTAGTCTGGAGACCCAGCATTTT
cdr3_aa: CASSSSSLETQHF

d_call: TRBD1
clone_size: -
j_call: TRBJ1-6
v_call: TRBV5-5
cdr3_nt: TGTGCCAGCAGCTTCATGGGGATAGGGGGCGCGGATTCACCCCTCCACTTT
cdr3_aa: CASSFMGIGGADSPLHF

d_call: -
clone_size: few
j_call: TRBJ1-1
v_call: TRBV10-3
cdr3_nt: TGTGCCCTACACACTGAAGCTTTCTTT
cdr3_aa: CALHTEAFF

d_call: -
clone_size: -
j_call: TRBJ2-7
v_call: TRBV7-2
cdr3_nt: TGTGCCAGCAGCTTAGGGGTGGACTTTGGGGAGCAGTACTTC
cdr3_aa: CASSLGVDFGEQYF

d_call: TRBD1
clone_size: -
j_call: TRBJ2-5
v_call: TRBV30
cdr3_nt: TGTGCCTGGAGTGTAGGACAGGGACAAGAGACCCAGTACTTC
cdr3_aa: CAWSVGQGQETQYF

d_call: -
clone_size: few
j_call: TRBJ2-5
v_call: TRBV4-1
cdr3_nt: TGCGCCAGCAGCCGGGTAGGGACTTCACAAGAGACCCAGTACTTC
cdr3_aa: CASSRVGTSQETQYF

d_call: -
clone_size: -
j_call: TRBJ1-1
v_call: TRBV6-5
cdr3_nt: TGTGCCAGCAGTTCTCCAGGGGCCACTGAAGCTTTCTTT
cdr3_aa: CASSSPGATEAFF

d_call: -
clone_size: -
j_call: TRBJ1-5
v_call: TRBV25-1
cdr3_nt: TGTGCCAGCAGCTGGGGAGGGAACAATCAGCCCCAGCATTTT
cdr3_aa: CASSWGGNNQPQHF

d_call: TRBD1
clone_size: -
j_call: TRBJ1-1
v_call: TRBV7-9
cdr3_nt: TGTGCCAGCAGCTTGGGACAGGGGATGCCTGAAGCTTTCTTT
cdr3_aa: CASSLGQGMPEAFF

d_call: TRBD1
clone_size: -
j_call: TRBJ2-4
v_call: TRBV5-4
cdr3_nt: TGTGCCAGCAGCTCCGGGACAGGGGCAAACATTCAGTACTTC
cdr3_aa: CASSSGTGANIQYF

d_call: -
clone_size: -
j_call: TRBJ1-1
v_call: TRBV19
cdr3_nt: TGTGCCAGTACTAGACCTGGAATTGGGGGGAAGGGAGCTGAAGCTTTCTTT
cdr3_aa: CASTRPGIGGKGAEAFF

d_call: -
clone_size: -
j_call: TRBJ2-5
v_call: TRBV7-2
cdr3_nt: TGCGCCAGCAGCCAAGACCGGGGGATGGGGGACCAAGAGACCCAGTACTTC
cdr3_aa: CASSQDRGMGDQETQYF

d_call: -
clone_size: -
j_call: TRBJ2-7
v_call: TRBV7-6
cdr3_nt: TGTGCCAGCAGCGCTTACGGAGGCCCGGGTTCCCCCTACGAGCAGTACTTC
cdr3_aa: CASSAYGGPGSPYEQYF

d_call: TRBD1
clone_size: -
j_call: TRBJ2-7
v_call: TRBV9
cdr3_nt: TGTGCCAGCAGCGTGACAGGGGGAAGGGACGAGCAGTACTTC
cdr3_aa: CASSVTGGRDEQYF

d_call: TRBD1
clone_size: -
j_call: TRBJ2-7
v_call: TRBV5-1
cdr3_nt: TGCGCCAGCAGCGGACAGGATAGGGTATACGAGCAGTACTTC
cdr3_aa: CASSGQDRVYEQYF

d_call: TRBD1
clone_size: once
j_call: TRBJ2-4
v_call: TRBV4-3
cdr3_nt: TGCGCCAGCAGCCACTGGACAGGGATTGACATTCAGTACTTC
cdr3_aa: CASSHWTGIDIQYF

d_call: -
clone_size: -
j_call: TRBJ2-1
v_call: TRBV2
cdr3_nt: TGTGCCAGCAGGGGGTTGGGGGGACCTGGGGCAGGTGAGCAGTTCTTC
cdr3_aa: CASRGLGGPGAGEQFF

d_call: TRBD2
clone_size: -
j_call: TRBJ2-3
v_call: TRBV9
cdr3_nt: TGTGCCAGCAGGGGGGGGACTAGCGCGGGAGATACGCAGTATTTT
cdr3_aa: CASRGGTSAGDTQYF

d_call: -
clone_size: -
j_call: TRBJ1-1
v_call: TRBV7-2
cdr3_nt: TGTGCCAGCAGCTTAGCGCCCGACAGTGTGTGGAATGGAGAAGCTTTCTTT
cdr3_aa: CASSLAPDSVWNGEAFF

d_call: -
clone_size: -
j_call: TRBJ1-3
v_call: TRBV6-1
cdr3_nt: TGTGCCAGCAGTGGCGGGCCGTTCTCTGGAAACACCATATATTTT
cdr3_aa: CASSGGPFSGNTIYF

d_call: -
clone_size: -
j_call: TRBJ1-4
v_call: TRBV6-1
cdr3_nt: TGTGCCAGCAGTGATGGGGGGGCAGCGAAAAAACTGTTTTTT
cdr3_aa: CASSDGGAAKKLFF

d_call: TRBD1
clone_size: -
j_call: TRBJ1-5
v_call: TRBV11-2
cdr3_nt: TGTGCCAGCAGCTTAGGGGCAGGGGGTAGGCAGCCCCAGCATTTT
cdr3_aa: CASSLGAGGRQPQHF

d_call: TRBD1
clone_size: -
j_call: TRBJ2-1
v_call: TRBV18
cdr3_nt: TGTGCCAGCTCACCAGGGACAGGAGCGCAGTTCTTC
cdr3_aa: CASSPGTGAQFF

d_call: TRBD1
clone_size: -
j_call: TRBJ1-2
v_call: TRBV2
cdr3_nt: TGTGCCAGCAGCCCCTCTACAGGGGGCTGGGGCTACACCTTC
cdr3_aa: CASSPSTGGWGYTF